The clone carrying this T cell receptor (beta chain) was observed a few times. MiXCR, applied by TCRdb to the RT-PCR reads, yields one record per CDR3 protein. The table lists 400,000 to 500,000 distinct CDR3 sequences, more than 15% of them singletons, with 7.2% in the top ten. These data originate in a study of patients and donors after allogeneic stem cell transplantation. The CDR3 is 11 amino acids. V was trimmed by 6 bases and J by 11 bases, leaving 13 bases between them. This TCR was recovered from a human donor who was either an allogeneic HSCT recipient or a stem cell or donor lymphocyte infusion donor (not recorded which). It is not recorded whose cells these are; they may come from a transplant donor. The J gene is TRBJ1-1, the V gene TRBV12-3 or TRBV12-4; TRBD1 is a possible D gene (6 bases). The sample consisted of blood, either unsorted or a sorted T cell fraction (not recorded which). The CDR3 protein is CASRLQGSAFF. As DNA, the CDR3 is TGTGCCAGCAGGCTACAGGGTTCGGCTTTCTTT.